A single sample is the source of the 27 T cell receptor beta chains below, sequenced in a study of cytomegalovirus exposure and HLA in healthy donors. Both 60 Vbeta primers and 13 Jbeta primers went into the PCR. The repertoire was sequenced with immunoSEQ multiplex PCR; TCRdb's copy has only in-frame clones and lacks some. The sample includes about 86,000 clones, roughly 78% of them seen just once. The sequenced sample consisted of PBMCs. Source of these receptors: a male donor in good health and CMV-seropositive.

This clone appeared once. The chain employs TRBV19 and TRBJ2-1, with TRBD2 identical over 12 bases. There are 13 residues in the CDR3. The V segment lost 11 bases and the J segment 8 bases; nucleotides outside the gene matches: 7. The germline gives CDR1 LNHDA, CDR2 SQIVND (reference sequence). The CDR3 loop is CAGGLAGRDEQFF. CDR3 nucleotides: TGTGCCGGAGGACTAGCGGGAAGGGATGAGCAGTTCTTC.

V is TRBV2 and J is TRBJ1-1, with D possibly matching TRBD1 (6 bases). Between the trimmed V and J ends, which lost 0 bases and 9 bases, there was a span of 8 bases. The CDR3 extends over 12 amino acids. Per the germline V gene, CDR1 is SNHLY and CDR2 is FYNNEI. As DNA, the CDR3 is TGTGCCAGCAGTGAAGCCTGGGGGCAAGCTTTCTTT. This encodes CASSEAWGQAFF.

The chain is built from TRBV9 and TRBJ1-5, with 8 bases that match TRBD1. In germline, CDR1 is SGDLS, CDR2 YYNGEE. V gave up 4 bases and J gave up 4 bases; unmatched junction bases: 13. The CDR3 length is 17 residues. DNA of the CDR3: TGTGCCAGCAGCACCTTTTGCCGGGACAGGTGGAATCAGCCCCAGCATTTT. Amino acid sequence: CASSTFCRDRWNQPQHF.

The CDR3 nucleotides are TGTGCCAGCAGTTCGGGACTAGCGATTACCTACGAGCAGTACTTC. It codes for CASSSGLAITYEQYF. The chain recombines TRBV27 with TRBJ2-7; TRBD2 agrees at 10 bases. Germline values: CDR1 MNHEY, CDR2 SMNVEV (reference sequence). This CDR3 spans 15 amino acids. J was trimmed by 2 bases and V by 4 bases; bases with no gene match: 5.

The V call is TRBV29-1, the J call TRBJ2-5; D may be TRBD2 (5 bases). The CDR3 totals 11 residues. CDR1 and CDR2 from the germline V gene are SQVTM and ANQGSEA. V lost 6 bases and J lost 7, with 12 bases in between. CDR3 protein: CSVMTKPTQYF. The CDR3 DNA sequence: TGCAGCGTAATGACTAAGCCGACCCAGTACTTC.

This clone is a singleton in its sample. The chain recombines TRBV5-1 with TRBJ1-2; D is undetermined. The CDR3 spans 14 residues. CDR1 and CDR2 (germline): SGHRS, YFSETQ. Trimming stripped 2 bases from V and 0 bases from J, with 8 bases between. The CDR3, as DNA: TGCGCCAGCAGCTTAAGCATTACTAACTATGGCTACACCTTC. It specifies CASSLSITNYGYTF.

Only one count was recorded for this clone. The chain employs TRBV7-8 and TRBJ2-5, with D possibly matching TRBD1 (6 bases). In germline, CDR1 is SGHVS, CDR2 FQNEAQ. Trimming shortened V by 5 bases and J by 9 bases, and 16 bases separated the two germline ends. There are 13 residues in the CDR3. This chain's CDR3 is CASSPPNREPQYF. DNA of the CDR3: TGTGCCAGCAGCCCGCCTAACAGGGAACCCCAGTACTTC.

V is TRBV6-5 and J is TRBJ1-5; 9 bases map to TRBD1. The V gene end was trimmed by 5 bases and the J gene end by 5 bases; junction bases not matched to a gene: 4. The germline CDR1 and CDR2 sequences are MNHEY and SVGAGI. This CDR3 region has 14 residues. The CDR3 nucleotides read TGTGCCAGCAGTAGACAGGGGGGGGATCAGCCCCAGCATTTT. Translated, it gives CASSRQGGDQPQHF.

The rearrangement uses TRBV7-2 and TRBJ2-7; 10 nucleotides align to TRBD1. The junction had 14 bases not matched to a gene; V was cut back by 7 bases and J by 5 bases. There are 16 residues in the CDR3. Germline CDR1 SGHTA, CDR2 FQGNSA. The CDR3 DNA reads TGTGCCAGCAACCTAAACCCCGGGACAGGGGTACACGAGCAGTACTTC. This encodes CASNLNPGTGVHEQYF.

CDR3 bases: TGCGCCAGCAGTGACAGGCTCTGGTCGGGCGGGGGATCCTATGGCTACACCTTC. It encodes CASSDRLWSGGGSYGYTF. This chain links TRBV10-2 with TRBJ1-2; D perhaps matches TRBD1 (5 bases). The CDR3 has 18 amino acids. Trimming stripped 3 bases from V and 4 bases from J, with 24 bases between. Germline-derived CDR1 and CDR2 are WSHSY and SAAADI.

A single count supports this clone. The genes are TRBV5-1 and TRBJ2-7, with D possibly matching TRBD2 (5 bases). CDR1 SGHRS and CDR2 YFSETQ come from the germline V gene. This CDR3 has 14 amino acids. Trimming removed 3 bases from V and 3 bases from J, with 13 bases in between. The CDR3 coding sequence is TGCGCCAGCAGCTATGCGGACTCTCACTACGAGCAGTACTTC. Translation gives CASSYADSHYEQYF.

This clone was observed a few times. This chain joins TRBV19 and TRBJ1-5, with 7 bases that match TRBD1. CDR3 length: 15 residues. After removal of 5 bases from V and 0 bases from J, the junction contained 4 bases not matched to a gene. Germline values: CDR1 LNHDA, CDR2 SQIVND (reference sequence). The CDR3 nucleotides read TGTGCCAGTAGTGTACAGGGGACTAGCAATCAGCCCCAGCATTTT. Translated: CASSVQGTSNQPQHF.

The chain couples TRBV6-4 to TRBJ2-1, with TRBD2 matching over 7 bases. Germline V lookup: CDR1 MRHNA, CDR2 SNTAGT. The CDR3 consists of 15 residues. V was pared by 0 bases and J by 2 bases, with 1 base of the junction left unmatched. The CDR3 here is CASSDSSGTYNEQFF. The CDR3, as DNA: TGTGCCAGCAGTGACTCCAGCGGGACCTACAATGAGCAGTTCTTC.

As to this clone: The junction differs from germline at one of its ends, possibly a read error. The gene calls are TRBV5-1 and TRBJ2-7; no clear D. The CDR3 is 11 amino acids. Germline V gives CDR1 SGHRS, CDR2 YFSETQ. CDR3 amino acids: CASSQNYGQYF. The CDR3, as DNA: TGCGCCAGCAGCCAAAATTACGGGCAGTACTTC. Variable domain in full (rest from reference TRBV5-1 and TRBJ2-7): KAGVTQTPRYLIKTRGQQVTLSCSPISGHRSVSWYQQTPGQGLQFLFEYFSETQRNKGNFPGRFSGRQFSNSRSEMNVSTLELGDSALYLCASSQNYGQYFGPGTRLTVT.

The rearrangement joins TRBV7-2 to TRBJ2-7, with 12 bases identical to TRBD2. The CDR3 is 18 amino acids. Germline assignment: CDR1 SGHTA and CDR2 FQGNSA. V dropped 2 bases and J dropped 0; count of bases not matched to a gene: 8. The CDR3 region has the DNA TGTGCCAGCAGCTTACCTCGGACTAGCGGGATTAACTCCTACGAGCAGTACTTC. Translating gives CASSLPRTSGINSYEQYF.

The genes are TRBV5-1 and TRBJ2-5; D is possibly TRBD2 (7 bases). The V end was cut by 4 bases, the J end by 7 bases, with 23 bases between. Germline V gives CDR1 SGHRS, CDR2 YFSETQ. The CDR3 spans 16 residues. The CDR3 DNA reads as TGCGCCAGCAGCCCGGACAGACAGCTTTGGGAGGGGACCCAGTACTTC. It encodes CASSPDRQLWEGTQYF.

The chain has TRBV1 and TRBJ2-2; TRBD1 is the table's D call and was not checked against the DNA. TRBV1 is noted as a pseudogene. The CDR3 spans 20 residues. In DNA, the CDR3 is TGCACCAGCAGCCAAGACGTGAGGGGGCGAGCGGGCTGGTTCGCCGGGGAGCTGTTTTTT. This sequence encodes CTSSQDVRGRAGWFAGELFF.

For the CDR3, the DNA is TGCGCCAGCAGCTATACAGGGGGCTCTGGAAACACCATATATTTT. Protein product: CASSYTGGSGNTIYF. The chain has TRBV5-1 and TRBJ1-3; 8 positions match TRBD1. After removal of 3 bases from V and 0 bases from J, the junction contained 2 bases not matched to a gene. The CDR3 spans 15 residues. The germline gives CDR1 SGHRS, CDR2 YFSETQ.

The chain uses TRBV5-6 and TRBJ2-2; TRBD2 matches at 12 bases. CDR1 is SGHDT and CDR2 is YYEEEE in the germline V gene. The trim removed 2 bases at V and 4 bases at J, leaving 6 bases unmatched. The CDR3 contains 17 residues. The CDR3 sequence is CASSFLLAGGVTGELFF. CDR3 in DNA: TGTGCCAGCAGCTTCTTACTAGCGGGAGGAGTCACCGGGGAGCTGTTTTTT.

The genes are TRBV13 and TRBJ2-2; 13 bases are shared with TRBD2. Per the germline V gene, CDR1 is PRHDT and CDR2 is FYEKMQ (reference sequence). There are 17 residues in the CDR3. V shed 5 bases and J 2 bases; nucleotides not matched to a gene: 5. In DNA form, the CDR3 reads TGTGCCAGCAGCCTTCGGACTAGCGGGAGTAACACCGGGGAGCTGTTTTTT. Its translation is CASSLRTSGSNTGELFF.

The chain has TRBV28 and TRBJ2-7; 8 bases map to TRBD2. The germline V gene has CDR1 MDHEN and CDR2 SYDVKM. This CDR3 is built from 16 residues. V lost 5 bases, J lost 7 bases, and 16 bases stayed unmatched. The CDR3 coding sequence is TGTGCCAGCAGTGACCTCGGTGTTAGCGGGGCGGGGGAGCAGTACTTC. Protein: CASSDLGVSGAGEQYF. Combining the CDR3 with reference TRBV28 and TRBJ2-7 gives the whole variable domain DVKVTQSSRYLVKRTGEKVFLECVQDMDHENMFWYRQDPGLGLRLIYFSYDVKMKEKGDIPEGYSVSREKKERFSLILESASTNQTSMYLCASSDLGVSGAGEQYFGPGTRLTVT.

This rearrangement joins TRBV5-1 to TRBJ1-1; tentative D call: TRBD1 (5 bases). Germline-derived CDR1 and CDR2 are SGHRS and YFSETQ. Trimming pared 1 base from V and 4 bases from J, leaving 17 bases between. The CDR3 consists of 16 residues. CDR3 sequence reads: CASSLSAHGGFTEAFF. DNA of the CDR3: TGCGCCAGCAGCTTGTCAGCCCACGGGGGTTTCACTGAAGCTTTCTTT.

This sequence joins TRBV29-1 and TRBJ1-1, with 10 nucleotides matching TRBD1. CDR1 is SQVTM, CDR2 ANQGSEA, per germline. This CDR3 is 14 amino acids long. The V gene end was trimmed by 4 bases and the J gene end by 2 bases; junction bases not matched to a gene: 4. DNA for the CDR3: TGCAGCGTTGGGGGGGACAGGGGTAACACTGAAGCTTTCTTT. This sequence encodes CSVGGDRGNTEAFF. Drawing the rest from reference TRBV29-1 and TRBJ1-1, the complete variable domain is SAVISQKPSRDICQRGTSLTIQCQVDSQVTMMFWYRQQPGQSLTLIATANQGSEATYESGFVIDKFPISRPNLTFSTLTVSNMSPEDSSIYLCSVGGDRGNTEAFFGQGTRLTVV.

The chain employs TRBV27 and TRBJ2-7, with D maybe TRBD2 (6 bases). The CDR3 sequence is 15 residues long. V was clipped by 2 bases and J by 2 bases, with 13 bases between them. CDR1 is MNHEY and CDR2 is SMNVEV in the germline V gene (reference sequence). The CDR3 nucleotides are TGTGCCAGCAGTTTAGTCGCGGGACCCACCTACGAGCAGTACTTC. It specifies CASSLVAGPTYEQYF.

For the CDR3, the DNA is TGTGCCAGCAGTGAGTCTAGCGGCCAAGAGACCCAGTACTTC. This codes for CASSESSGQETQYF. The chain uses TRBV2 and TRBJ2-5; TRBD2 aligns across 7 bases. The CDR3 sequence is 14 residues long. Germline trimming cut 3 bases from V and 1 base from J; bases unmatched to any gene: 2. Germline V lookup: CDR1 SNHLY, CDR2 FYNNEI.

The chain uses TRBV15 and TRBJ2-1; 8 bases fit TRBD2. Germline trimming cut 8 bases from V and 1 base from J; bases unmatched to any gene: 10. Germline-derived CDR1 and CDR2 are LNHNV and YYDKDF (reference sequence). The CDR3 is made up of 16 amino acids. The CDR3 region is CATSVIAGKSYNEQFF. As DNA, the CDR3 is TGTGCCACCTCCGTAATAGCGGGAAAGTCCTACAATGAGCAGTTCTTC.

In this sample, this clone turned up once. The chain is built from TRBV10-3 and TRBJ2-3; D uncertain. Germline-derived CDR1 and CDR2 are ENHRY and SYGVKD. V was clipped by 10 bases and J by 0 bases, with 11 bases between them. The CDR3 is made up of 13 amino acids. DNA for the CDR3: TGTGCCACCGTCGAGCCTAGCACAGATACGCAGTATTTT. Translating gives CATVEPSTDTQYF.